The entry below describes one T cell receptor (beta chain). The germline gene is not matched at one end of the junction; a read error may be the cause. Each CDR3 protein is one row after TCRdb ran MiXCR on the PCR reads. The table shows roughly 300,000 distinct CDR3 sequences, with about 23% occurring only once. The germline CDR1 and CDR2 sequences are SGHDT and YYEEEE. This CDR3 region has 15 residues. These data come from a study of molecular identifiers for immune sequencing clone quantification. Study-wide context: Five portions were made in replicates from RNA of roughly 20,000 or 100,000 naive CD8 cells, and four underwent sequencing.

Sequenced: naive CD8+ T cells from blood, with Jurkat cell RNA spiked in. Subset in this sample: FACS-sorted CD8+CD4-CCR7+CD45RA+ naive T cells. This TCR derives from a human donor in good health. Some libraries in this study had Jurkat cell RNA spiked in. The chain is built from TRBV5-6 and TRBJ1-3, with D tentatively TRBD1 (5 bases). This CDR3 is CAGSLGGASGNTIYF. CDR3 coding DNA: TGTGCCGGCAGCTTGGGCGGGGCCTCTGGAAACACCATATATTTT.